This T cell receptor beta chain derives from a study of cytomegalovirus exposure and HLA in healthy donors. The PCR contained 60 Vbeta and 13 Jbeta primers. Here immunoSEQ multiplex PCR was the method, and the copy in TCRdb shows in-frame clones only, minus some. The repertoire holds over 150,000 clones, with 75% to 85% as singletons. The specimen was PBMCs. The clonotype originates from a woman aged 40 to 49 in good health and CMV-seropositive.

The CDR3 sequence: CASSTGTGPFPVETQYF. Written as DNA, the CDR3 is TGTGCCAGCAGTACCGGGACAGGGCCATTCCCGGTAGAGACCCAGTACTTC. The rearrangement joins TRBV27 to TRBJ2-5, with 9 nucleotides matching TRBD1. After removal of 5 bases from V and 4 bases from J, the junction contained 14 bases not matched to a gene. CDR1 is MNHEY and CDR2 is SMNVEV in the germline V gene (reference sequence). The CDR3 length is 17 residues.